A single sample is the source of the 31 T cell receptor beta chains below, sequenced in a study of Tregs in tolerant kidney transplant recipients. The protocol was immunoSEQ multiplex PCR, while the TCRdb copy is restricted to in-frame clones and leaves out a portion. The data show 98,000 or so clones, 90% seen once. The source was CD4+ T cells from blood, collected before the transplant. The receptor set was obtained from a human donor who received a combined kidney and bone marrow transplant.

This chain connects TRBV29-1 to TRBJ2-3; D possibly corresponds to TRBD1 (5 bases). This CDR3 has 12 residues. The germline CDR1 and CDR2 sequences are SQVTM and ANQGSEA. The germline V and J ends were trimmed by 2 bases and 3 bases, with 6 bases remaining between them. This CDR3 reads CSVEQGTDTQYF. Here the CDR3 DNA reads TGCAGCGTTGAACAGGGAACAGATACGCAGTATTTT.

The V call is TRBV30, the J call TRBJ1-5; the D gene is possibly TRBD1 (5 bases). CDR1 is GTSNPN, CDR2 SVGIG, per germline (reference sequence). V lost 2 bases and J lost 0, with 14 bases in between. This CDR3 spans 16 amino acids. DNA for the CDR3: TGTGCCTGGAGTAAGGGGTCGACCCATAGCAATCAGCCCCAGCATTTT. The encoded protein is CAWSKGSTHSNQPQHF. The full variable domain, in which reference TRBV30 and TRBJ1-5 provide the parts outside the CDR3, is SQTIHQWPATLVQPVGSPLSLECTVEGTSNPNLYWYRQAAGRGLQLLFYSVGIGQISSEVPQNLSASRPQDRQFILSSKKLLLSDSGFYLCAWSKGSTHSNQPQHFGDGTRLSIL.

This chain links TRBV5-4 with TRBJ1-2, with a tentative D call TRBD1 (6 bases). This CDR3 is 16 amino acids long. V gave up 0 bases and J gave up 0 bases, with 12 bases separating them. The germline V gene has CDR1 SGHNT and CDR2 YYREEE (reference sequence). CDR3 residues: CASSLAWGRTNYGYTF. CDR3 nucleotides: TGTGCCAGCAGCTTGGCCTGGGGGCGCACTAACTATGGCTACACCTTC.

Turning to this clone: One junction end does not reproduce the germline sequence, and a read error may be involved. The V and J genes are TRBV5-8 and TRBJ2-3, with 16 nucleotides matching TRBD2. The length of the CDR3 is 17 residues. Germline CDR1 is SGHTS and CDR2 is YDEGEE. In nucleotides, the CDR3 is TGTGCCAGCAGCATCGGGACTAGCGGGAGGGCCACATATACGCAGTATTTT. As protein: CASSIGTSGRATYTQYF.

The chain has TRBV30 and TRBJ2-5; 9 nucleotides agree with TRBD2. From germline, CDR1 is GTSNPN and CDR2 SVGIG (reference sequence). V lost 5 bases and J lost 0; bases outside the gene matches: 1. The CDR3 is 13 residues long. CDR3 region: CAWGTSHQETQYF. The CDR3 DNA reads TGTGCCTGGGGGACTAGCCACCAAGAGACCCAGTACTTC.

CDR3 sequence reads: CASSQGPLQTRYEQYF. DNA for the CDR3: TGCGCCAGCAGCCAAGGGCCTCTACAGACCCGGTACGAGCAGTACTTC. The chain employs TRBV4-1 and TRBJ2-7; D not resolved. This CDR3 contains 16 residues. Trimming stripped 1 base from V and 4 bases from J, with 17 bases between. Germline CDR1 MGHRA, CDR2 YSYEKL.

This clone was counted once. The chain is built from TRBV18 and TRBJ2-4; D remains ambiguous. Trimming left V 1 base short and J 5 bases short, with 6 bases between. The germline V gene has CDR1 KGHSH and CDR2 LQKENI. CDR3 length equals 13 residues. The CDR3 loop reads CASSPQTENIQYF. The CDR3 nucleotides are TGTGCCAGCTCACCACAGACTGAAAACATTCAGTACTTC.

V gene TRBV5-1 combines with J gene TRBJ2-7; 9 positions agree with TRBD1. The CDR3 contains 16 residues. CDR1 and CDR2 from the germline V gene are SGHRS and YFSETQ. V was pared by 0 bases and J by 2 bases, with 6 bases of the junction left unmatched. The CDR3 loop is CASSLASGTGTYEQYF. The CDR3 DNA reads as TGCGCCAGCAGCTTGGCCTCCGGGACAGGGACCTACGAGCAGTACTTC. Full variable domain (rest looked up from reference TRBV5-1 and TRBJ2-7): KAGVTQTPRYLIKTRGQQVTLSCSPISGHRSVSWYQQTPGQGLQFLFEYFSETQRNKGNFPGRFSGRQFSNSRSEMNVSTLELGDSALYLCASSLASGTGTYEQYFGPGTRLTVT.

The chain combines TRBV27 with TRBJ2-5, with D possibly matching TRBD1 (6 bases). Germline values: CDR1 MNHEY, CDR2 SMNVEV (reference sequence). The CDR3 is made up of 12 amino acids. V was clipped by 8 bases and J by 1 base, with 8 bases between them. The CDR3 DNA is TGTGCCAGCCAGGGGTCCCAAGAGACCCAGTACTTC. As protein: CASQGSQETQYF.

J is TRBJ2-5 and V is TRBV5-1; D not certain. V was trimmed by 4 bases and J by 0 bases, leaving 10 bases between them. The germline CDR1 and CDR2 sequences are SGHRS and YFSETQ. CDR3 size: 14 residues. CDR3 amino acids: CASSIDTDQETQYF. The CDR3 DNA is TGCGCCAGCAGCATAGACACGGACCAAGAGACCCAGTACTTC.

The CDR3 nucleotides are TGTGCCAGTAGCGTGGGTACAGTGAACACCGGGGAGCTGTTTTTT. Translating gives CASSVGTVNTGELFF. The genes are TRBV19 and TRBJ2-2; no definite D call. The germline V and J ends were trimmed by 6 bases and 1 base, with 12 bases remaining between them. The CDR3 length is 15 residues. Germline CDR1 is LNHDA and CDR2 is SQIVND (reference sequence).

This chain links TRBV6-1 with TRBJ2-1; no reliable D call. Per germline, CDR1 MNHNS and CDR2 SASEGT. V was shortened by 5 bases and J by 5 bases, with 4 bases between the two germline ends. CDR3 size: 11 residues. CDR3 region: CASSPNNEQFF. The CDR3 DNA follows: TGTGCCAGCAGTCCCAACAATGAGCAGTTCTTC.

The chain recombines TRBV5-1 with TRBJ2-7, with D maybe TRBD1 (6 bases). The CDR3 runs to 14 residues. CDR1 and CDR2 from the germline V gene are SGHRS and YFSETQ. The ends were cut back, 1 base at V and 1 base at J, with 9 bases in the middle. The CDR3: CASSLWDISYEQYF. In DNA form, the CDR3 reads TGCGCCAGCAGCTTGTGGGACATTTCCTACGAGCAGTACTTC.

V gene TRBV5-1 combines with J gene TRBJ1-4; 8 bases are a match to TRBD1. Germline values: CDR1 SGHRS, CDR2 YFSETQ. This CDR3 spans 16 amino acids. J lost 3 bases, V lost 4 bases, and 8 bases had no gene match. This chain's CDR3 is CASSRFGQGPNEKLFF. The CDR3 DNA is TGCGCCAGCAGCCGTTTCGGACAGGGACCTAATGAAAAACTGTTTTTT. Variable domain in full (rest from reference TRBV5-1 and TRBJ1-4): KAGVTQTPRYLIKTRGQQVTLSCSPISGHRSVSWYQQTPGQGLQFLFEYFSETQRNKGNFPGRFSGRQFSNSRSEMNVSTLELGDSALYLCASSRFGQGPNEKLFFGSGTQLSVL.

This clone was observed a handful of times. V and J are TRBV5-4 and TRBJ2-5, with D tentatively TRBD1 (7 bases). The CDR3 extends over 16 amino acids. From germline, CDR1 is SGHNT and CDR2 YYREEE (reference sequence). The germline V and J ends were trimmed by 4 bases and 5 bases, with 21 bases remaining between them. The CDR3 DNA follows: TGTGCCAGCAGCCCCGAGACAGGGTTGGGGAGGGAGACCCAGTACTTC. Translation gives CASSPETGLGRETQYF. Together with reference TRBV5-4 and TRBJ2-5, the CDR3 gives the full variable domain: ETGVTQSPTHLIKTRGQQVTLRCSSQSGHNTVSWYQQALGQGPQFIFQYYREEENGRGNFPPRFSGLQFPNYSSELNVNALELDDSALYLCASSPETGLGRETQYFGPGTRLLVL.

The gene calls are TRBV7-2 and TRBJ2-3; 8 nucleotides agree with TRBD2. This CDR3 is 15 amino acids long. Looked up from germline, CDR1 is SGHTA and CDR2 is FQGNSA. J gave up 0 bases and V 3 bases, and 2 bases lay outside the gene matches. The DNA of the CDR3 is TGTGCCAGCAGCTTTAGCGGGACTAGCACAGATACGCAGTATTTT. This sequence encodes CASSFSGTSTDTQYF.

This sequence joins TRBV9 and TRBJ1-3, with TRBD1 matching 8 bases. The CDR3 length is 16 residues. Per germline, CDR1 SGDLS and CDR2 YYNGEE. Trimming at V came to 4 bases and at J to 0 bases, leaving 6 bases not matched to a gene. This CDR3 is CASSIRTGYSGNTIYF. CDR3 nucleotides: TGTGCCAGCAGCATCCGGACAGGGTACTCTGGAAACACCATATATTTT.

J is TRBJ2-6 and V is TRBV5-1; perhaps TRBD2 as D (5 bases). The germline V gene encodes CDR1 SGHRS and CDR2 YFSETQ. V lost 8 bases and J 3 bases, leaving 18 bases between the germline ends. There are 16 residues in the CDR3. The CDR3 loop is CASGPGKQSGANVLTF. CDR3 DNA: TGCGCCAGTGGCCCGGGGAAACAGAGTGGGGCCAACGTCCTGACTTTC.

This rearrangement joins TRBV11-2 to TRBJ2-1; TRBD2 is a possible D gene (5 bases). Germline CDR1 and CDR2: SGHAT and FQNNGV. V was pared by 1 base and J by 7 bases, with 8 bases between. The length of the CDR3 is 13 residues. In DNA form, the CDR3 reads TGTGCCAGCAGCTTAGGTCTAGCTAATGAGCAGTTCTTC. This gives the protein CASSLGLANEQFF.

V and J are TRBV9 and TRBJ2-6; tentatively, D is TRBD1 (5 bases). Germline CDR1 and CDR2: SGDLS and YYNGEE. CDR3 length: 15 amino acids. V lost 4 bases and J 0 bases, leaving 8 bases between the germline ends. The CDR3 spells CASSQGSSGANVLTF. DNA for the CDR3: TGTGCCAGCAGCCAGGGAAGCTCTGGGGCCAACGTCCTGACTTTC.

This clone was recorded a few times. This chain uses TRBV11-3 with TRBJ2-7; 11 nucleotides align to TRBD1. The CDR3 spans 14 residues. The V gene end was trimmed by 5 bases and the J gene end by 5 bases; junction bases not matched to a gene: 5. The germline CDR1 and CDR2 sequences are SGHNT and YENEEA. This CDR3 reads CASSPGQGADEQYF. Written as DNA, the CDR3 is TGTGCCAGCAGCCCAGGACAGGGGGCGGACGAGCAGTACTTC.

V gene TRBV5-4 combines with J gene TRBJ2-3; TRBD1 matches at 8 bases. The CDR3 is 16 residues long. CDR1 is SGHNT and CDR2 is YYREEE in the germline V gene (reference sequence). After removal of 4 bases from V and 2 bases from J, the junction contained 9 bases not matched to a gene. CDR3 in DNA: TGTGCCAGCAGCGGTCTACAGGGGGTAGTCACAGATACGCAGTATTTT. As protein: CASSGLQGVVTDTQYF.

The chain links TRBV5-1 to TRBJ2-2; 7 bases align to TRBD1. J was trimmed by 2 bases and V by 2 bases; bases with no gene match: 9. The CDR3 sequence is 17 residues long. Germline CDR1 is SGHRS and CDR2 is YFSETQ. The CDR3 nucleotides read TGCGCCAGCAGCTTTCTCGTGACAGGGAAAAACACCGGGGAGCTGTTTTTT. It is translated as CASSFLVTGKNTGELFF.

The chain carries TRBV6-5 and TRBJ1-5; 8 nucleotides agree with TRBD1. CDR3 size: 13 residues. Looked up from germline, CDR1 is MNHEY and CDR2 is SVGAGI. The ends lost 8 bases at V and 6 bases at J; junction bases unmatched: 6. CDR3 DNA sequence: TGTGCCAGCCACGGGACAGGTGGTCAGCCCCAGCATTTT. Translating it yields CASHGTGGQPQHF.

V is TRBV18 and J is TRBJ1-1; D uncertain. Germline CDR1 KGHSH, CDR2 LQKENI. The length of the CDR3 is 15 residues. The V and J ends lost 3 bases and 4 bases respectively, with 15 bases between them. The CDR3 is CASSPRGEGFTEAFF. The CDR3 coding sequence is TGTGCCAGCTCACCCCGGGGAGAAGGGTTCACTGAAGCTTTCTTT.

The chain has TRBV27 and TRBJ1-5; D ambiguous. V was cut by 2 bases and J by 3 bases, with 8 bases left in between. The germline V gene encodes CDR1 MNHEY and CDR2 SMNVEV (reference sequence). The CDR3 consists of 14 residues. The CDR3 nucleotides are TGTGCCAGCAGTTTACAGAACCACAATCAGCCCCAGCATTTT. Translation gives CASSLQNHNQPQHF.

The CDR3 nucleotides are TGTGCCTGGAGTATCACGGGACAGGTGCGCACCGGGGAGCTGTTTTTT. Translated, it gives CAWSITGQVRTGELFF. V gene TRBV30 combines with J gene TRBJ2-2; 8 bases match TRBD1. V shed 2 bases and J 4 bases; nucleotides not matched to a gene: 9. This CDR3 contains 16 residues. Germline V gene data show CDR1 as GTSNPN and CDR2 as SVGIG (reference sequence).

This clone has only a few counts. This chain uses TRBV5-4 with TRBJ2-7; TRBD2 aligns across 8 bases. The V and J ends lost 10 bases and 4 bases, in that order; junction bases with no gene match: 10. The CDR3 is 13 residues long. Per germline, CDR1 SGHNT and CDR2 YYREEE (reference sequence). CDR3 in DNA: TGTGCCGTTCGCGGGGGGCGGGGATACGAGCAGTACTTC. This codes for CAVRGGRGYEQYF.

This chain links TRBV28 with TRBJ1-2; D is ambiguous. The CDR3 contains 13 residues. Germline CDR1 reads MDHEN; CDR2 reads SYDVKM. The ends were cut back, 7 bases at V and 6 bases at J, with 15 bases in the middle. The CDR3 DNA reads TGTGCCAGCACATCCACTACTTACCATGGCTACACCTTC. This sequence encodes CASTSTTYHGYTF.

The V gene is TRBV7-2, the J gene TRBJ2-7; 7 bases align to TRBD2. V was clipped by 4 bases and J by 7 bases; unmatched bases: 10. This CDR3 comprises 14 residues. In germline, CDR1 is SGHTA, CDR2 FQGNSA. The CDR3 spells CASSSDATGGEQYF. In nucleotides, the CDR3 is TGTGCCAGCAGCTCGGACGCAACCGGGGGGGAGCAGTACTTC.

This clone came up a few times. The chain joins TRBV5-1 to TRBJ1-1; D may be TRBD1 (6 bases). The V and J ends lost 5 bases and 1 base respectively, with 15 bases between them. Germline values: CDR1 SGHRS, CDR2 YFSETQ. The CDR3 extends over 15 amino acids. CDR3: CASSRQAMGNTEAFF. CDR3 bases: TGCGCCAGCAGTCGACAGGCGATGGGGAACACTGAAGCTTTCTTT.